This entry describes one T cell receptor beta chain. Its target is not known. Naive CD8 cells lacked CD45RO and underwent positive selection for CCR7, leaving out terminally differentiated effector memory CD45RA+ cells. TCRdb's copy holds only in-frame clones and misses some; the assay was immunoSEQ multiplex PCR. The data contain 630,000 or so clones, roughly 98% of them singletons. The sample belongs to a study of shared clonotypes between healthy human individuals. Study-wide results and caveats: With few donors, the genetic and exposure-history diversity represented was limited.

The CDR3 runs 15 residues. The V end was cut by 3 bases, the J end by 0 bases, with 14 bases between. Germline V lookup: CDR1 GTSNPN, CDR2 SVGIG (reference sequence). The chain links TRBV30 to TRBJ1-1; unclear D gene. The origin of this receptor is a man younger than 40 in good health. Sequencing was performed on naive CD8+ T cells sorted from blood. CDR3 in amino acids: CAWRNGLNMNTEAFF. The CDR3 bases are TGTGCCTGGAGAAATGGACTAAACATGAACACTGAAGCTTTCTTT.